A selection of T cell receptor beta chains follows, all from one sample in a study of T cell changes during pregnancy in multiple sclerosis. The table came from immunoSEQ multiplex PCR; TCRdb's copy has only in-frame clones and leaves some out. The sample records about 100,000 clones, roughly 90% being singletons. This material consisted of peripheral blood, taken after pregnancy. These receptors were taken from a female donor with multiple sclerosis, enrolled in a pregnancy study. Each CDR3 is given with its conserved first and last residue. The D gene is left open where the match is weak. Only some rows state a clone size, as once, few, many or a class for expanded clones.

d_call	clone_size	v_call	j_call	cdr3_aa	cdr3_nt
.	.	TRBV6-5	TRBJ1-2	CASSYSQDSLYGYTF	TGTGCCAGCAGTTACTCGCAGGACAGCCTTTATGGCTACACCTTC
.	.	TRBV5-1	TRBJ1-2	CASSFGSGDGRSGDGYTF	TGCGCCAGCAGCTTCGGATCGGGGGATGGACGATCGGGAGACGGCTACACCTTC
.	.	TRBV2	TRBJ2-3	CASRFNQGFTDTQYF	TGTGCCAGCCGTTTTAATCAGGGGTTCACAGATACGCAGTATTTT
TRBD2	.	TRBV7-2	TRBJ2-7	CASSLLGGTRGNYEQYF	TGTGCCAGCAGCTTGCTGGGGGGGACTAGGGGGAACTACGAGCAGTACTTC
.	.	TRBV4-3	TRBJ1-1	CASSQEGGGGTEAFF	TGCGCCAGCAGCCAAGAGGGAGGAGGAGGGACTGAAGCTTTCTTT
.	.	TRBV5-6	TRBJ1-6	CASSLDGSSYNSPLHF	TGTGCCAGCAGCCTAGACGGGAGCTCCTATAATTCACCCCTCCACTTT
.	.	TRBV6-6	TRBJ2-7	CASSYRGTEQYF	TGTGCCAGCAGTTACCGGGGAACCGAGCAGTACTTC
.	.	TRBV5-6	TRBJ1-2	CASSPQGFGSSGYTF	TGTGCCAGCAGTCCGCAGGGGTTCGGTAGCTCTGGCTACACCTTC
.	once	TRBV14	TRBJ2-3	CASSQEWNVLGLSTDTQYF	TGTGCCAGCAGCCAAGAGTGGAATGTCTTGGGACTCAGCACAGATACGCAGTATTTT
TRBD2	.	TRBV4-1	TRBJ2-7	CASSQGLAGGYEQYF	TGCGCCAGCAGCCAAGGTCTAGCGGGAGGCTACGAGCAGTACTTC
TRBD1	.	TRBV23-1	TRBJ1-2	CASSQSWTGGYGYTF	TGCGCCAGCAGTCAATCCTGGACAGGGGGCTATGGCTACACCTTC
.	.	TRBV27	TRBJ1-4	CASSSNVAGYEKLFF	TGTGCCAGCAGTTCCAACGTCGCCGGTTACGAAAAACTGTTTTTT
.	.	TRBV4-3	TRBJ2-6	CASSRRVSSGANVLTF	TGCGCCAGCAGCCGGAGGGTGAGCTCTGGGGCCAACGTCCTGACTTTC
.	.	TRBV6-5	TRBJ1-6	CASSPQGTNNSPLHF	TGTGCCAGCAGCCCTCAGGGGACAAATAATTCACCCCTCCACTTT
TRBD1	.	TRBV5-6	TRBJ1-2	CASSLGGQGAYF	TGTGCCAGCAGCTTGGGAGGACAGGGTGCTTACTTC
TRBD1	.	TRBV6-1	TRBJ1-1	CASRVTGEGRKAFF	TGTGCCAGCAGAGTGACAGGGGAAGGAAGGAAAGCTTTCTTT
.	.	TRBV15	TRBJ1-1	CATSRDRVPARSTFF	TGTGCCACCAGCAGAGACCGGGTCCCAGCGCGTAGTACTTTCTTT
.	.	TRBV19	TRBJ2-7	CASSRTVGHYEQYF	TGTGCCAGTAGTAGGACAGTTGGCCACTACGAGCAGTACTTC
TRBD1	.	TRBV5-6	TRBJ1-1	CASSPRTDRGWTEAFF	TGTGCCAGCAGCCCAAGAACGGACAGGGGTTGGACTGAAGCTTTCTTT
.	.	TRBV6-4	TRBJ1-2	CASSDSSGGYTF	TGTGCCAGCAGTGACTCCAGTGGTGGCTACACCTTC
.	many	TRBV5-1	TRBJ2-1	CASSLTNVEQFF	TGCGCCAGCAGCTTGACTAACGTTGAGCAGTTCTTC
TRBD1	.	TRBV7-2	TRBJ2-7	CASSPRDRGREQYF	TGTGCCAGCAGCCCTAGGGACAGGGGGAGAGAGCAGTACTTC
TRBD2	few	TRBV6-1	TRBJ2-1	CASSEIAGGYNEQFF	TGTGCCAGCAGTGAAATAGCGGGAGGGTACAATGAGCAGTTCTTC
.	.	TRBV30	TRBJ1-5	CAWSGQGNQPQHF	TGTGCCTGGAGTGGACAGGGCAATCAGCCCCAGCATTTT
.	.	TRBV19	TRBJ1-4	CASRPPGKGEKLFF	TGTGCCAGCCGCCCCCCAGGGAAGGGTGAAAAACTGTTTTTT
.	.	TRBV6-5	TRBJ2-5	CASSLKETQYF	TGTGCCAGCAGTTTAAAAGAGACCCAGTACTTC
TRBD1	.	TRBV27	TRBJ1-5	CASSSIQTGPDQPQHF	TGTGCCAGCAGTTCGATCCAGACAGGGCCGGATCAGCCCCAGCATTTT